These T cell receptor beta chains were read from a single sample in a study of CD8 T cells in Susac syndrome. TCRdb passed the immunoSEQ multiplex PCR reads through MiXCR, listing each CDR3 protein once. Of some 190,000 distinct CDR3 sequences listed, roughly 94% are singletons. The material sequenced was CD4+ T cells from PBMCs. These TCRs come from a human donor in good health. Each CDR3 is given with its conserved first and last residue. Fields, in order: D gene, clone size, V gene, J gene, CDR3 protein, CDR3 DNA. D genes are given only for firm matches. For some rows the clone size is stated as once, few or many, or as a class when expanded; others skip it.

d_gene: NA
abundance: NA
v_gene: TRBV6-6
j_gene: TRBJ2-2
CDR3aa: CASTREHTGELFF
CDR3nt: TGTGCCAGCACGCGAGAGCACACCGGGGAGCTGTTTTTT

d_gene: NA
abundance: NA
v_gene: TRBV9
j_gene: TRBJ2-7
CDR3aa: CASSPNYGEQYF
CDR3nt: TGTGCCAGCAGCCCAAACTACGGCGAGCAGTACTTC

d_gene: TRBD2
abundance: once
v_gene: TRBV20-1
j_gene: TRBJ2-3
CDR3aa: CSAGTSRIDTQYF
CDR3nt: TGCAGTGCCGGGACTAGCCGCATAGATACGCAGTATTTT

d_gene: NA
abundance: once
v_gene: TRBV3-1
j_gene: TRBJ1-4
CDR3aa: CASSQTEKLFF
CDR3nt: TGTGCCAGCAGCCAAACGGAAAAACTGTTTTTT

d_gene: NA
abundance: NA
v_gene: TRBV3-1
j_gene: TRBJ2-5
CDR3aa: CASSPLGALQETQYF
CDR3nt: TGTGCCAGCAGCCCCCTCGGGGCGCTTCAAGAGACCCAGTACTTC

d_gene: TRBD2
abundance: NA
v_gene: TRBV20-1
j_gene: TRBJ2-3
CDR3aa: CSASLLAGVSDTQYF
CDR3nt: TGCAGTGCTAGCCTCCTAGCGGGAGTGTCCGATACGCAGTATTTT

d_gene: NA
abundance: NA
v_gene: TRBV30
j_gene: TRBJ1-2
CDR3aa: CAGTTANYGYTF
CDR3nt: TGTGCCGGGACAACTGCTAACTATGGCTACACCTTC

d_gene: NA
abundance: NA
v_gene: TRBV7-2
j_gene: TRBJ2-3
CDR3aa: CASTNLGDTDTQYF
CDR3nt: TGTGCCAGCACCAACCTCGGGGACACAGATACGCAGTATTTT

d_gene: TRBD1
abundance: NA
v_gene: TRBV24-1
j_gene: TRBJ1-1
CDR3aa: CATTGTGPNTEAFF
CDR3nt: TGTGCCACCACGGGGACAGGACCCAACACTGAAGCTTTCTTT

d_gene: TRBD2
abundance: NA
v_gene: TRBV7-2
j_gene: TRBJ2-7
CDR3aa: CASSPAGGPREQYF
CDR3nt: TGTGCCAGCAGCCCTGCGGGGGGGCCCAGGGAGCAGTACTTC

d_gene: NA
abundance: NA
v_gene: TRBV20-1
j_gene: TRBJ1-4
CDR3aa: CSARREKLFF
CDR3nt: TGCAGTGCTAGGAGAGAAAAACTGTTTTTT

d_gene: NA
abundance: NA
v_gene: TRBV5-1
j_gene: TRBJ1-2
CDR3aa: CASSSDASSYGYTF
CDR3nt: TGCGCCAGCAGCTCCGACGCATCAAGCTATGGCTACACCTTC

d_gene: NA
abundance: NA
v_gene: TRBV3-1
j_gene: TRBJ1-1
CDR3aa: CASRDSAEAFF
CDR3nt: TGTGCCAGCAGAGATTCCGCTGAAGCTTTCTTT

d_gene: TRBD2
abundance: NA
v_gene: TRBV30
j_gene: TRBJ2-5
CDR3aa: CAWTSAGGETQYF
CDR3nt: TGTGCCTGGACCTCTGCGGGAGGAGAGACCCAGTACTTC

d_gene: TRBD2
abundance: NA
v_gene: TRBV6-5
j_gene: TRBJ2-1
CDR3aa: CASGFSSGGGEQFF
CDR3nt: TGTGCCAGCGGTTTTTCTAGCGGGGGGGGTGAGCAGTTCTTC

d_gene: NA
abundance: NA
v_gene: TRBV5-4
j_gene: TRBJ2-1
CDR3aa: CASSLGTGGRSYNEQFF
CDR3nt: TGTGCCAGCAGCTTGGGAACGGGTGGCCGCTCCTACAATGAGCAGTTCTTC

d_gene: NA
abundance: NA
v_gene: TRBV15
j_gene: TRBJ2-1
CDR3aa: CATSRDDLRDGELNEQFF
CDR3nt: TGTGCCACCAGCAGAGATGACCTCCGGGACGGGGAACTCAATGAGCAGTTCTTC

d_gene: NA
abundance: NA
v_gene: TRBV5-1
j_gene: TRBJ2-3
CDR3aa: CASSLGNRVDVDTQYF
CDR3nt: TGCGCCAGCAGCCTTGGGAACAGGGTCGATGTGGATACGCAGTATTTT

d_gene: NA
abundance: NA
v_gene: TRBV18
j_gene: TRBJ1-1
CDR3aa: CASSDQGPEAFF
CDR3nt: TGTGCCAGCTCGGATCAGGGCCCTGAAGCTTTCTTT

d_gene: TRBD1
abundance: NA
v_gene: TRBV6-5
j_gene: TRBJ2-7
CDR3aa: CASSYERQGYEQYF
CDR3nt: TGTGCCAGCAGTTACGAGAGACAGGGCTACGAGCAGTACTTC

d_gene: NA
abundance: NA
v_gene: TRBV7-2
j_gene: TRBJ2-5
CDR3aa: CASNKGVGSQETQYF
CDR3nt: TGTGCCAGCAACAAGGGAGTTGGCAGCCAAGAGACCCAGTACTTC

d_gene: TRBD2
abundance: NA
v_gene: TRBV27
j_gene: TRBJ2-7
CDR3aa: CASSRGAGGLYEQYF
CDR3nt: TGTGCCAGCTCCCGGGGAGCGGGGGGTCTATACGAGCAGTACTTC

d_gene: NA
abundance: NA
v_gene: TRBV2
j_gene: TRBJ2-7
CDR3aa: CASRMGLPMFTYEQYF
CDR3nt: TGTGCCAGCAGGATGGGACTGCCGATGTTTACCTACGAGCAGTACTTC

d_gene: TRBD1
abundance: NA
v_gene: TRBV13
j_gene: TRBJ1-2
CDR3aa: CASSSRGRGYTF
CDR3nt: TGTGCCAGCAGTTCCAGGGGGCGAGGCTACACCTTC

d_gene: NA
abundance: NA
v_gene: TRBV24-1
j_gene: TRBJ2-5
CDR3aa: CATSDSQETQYF
CDR3nt: TGTGCCACCAGTGATTCGCAAGAGACCCAGTACTTC

d_gene: NA
abundance: NA
v_gene: TRBV15
j_gene: TRBJ1-5
CDR3aa: CATSRDGKGNQPQHF
CDR3nt: TGTGCCACCAGCAGAGATGGGAAAGGGAATCAGCCCCAGCATTTT

d_gene: TRBD1
abundance: NA
v_gene: TRBV5-6
j_gene: TRBJ1-5
CDR3aa: CASSLEGQGFWAQHF
CDR3nt: TGTGCCAGCAGCTTAGAAGGACAGGGCTTTTGGGCCCAGCATTTT

d_gene: NA
abundance: NA
v_gene: TRBV29-1
j_gene: TRBJ1-1
CDR3aa: CSVDQERGTEAFF
CDR3nt: TGCAGCGTTGACCAGGAACGGGGTACTGAAGCTTTCTTT

d_gene: NA
abundance: NA
v_gene: TRBV29-1
j_gene: TRBJ2-3
CDR3aa: CSLETGTDTQYF
CDR3nt: TGCAGCCTTGAGACAGGCACAGATACGCAGTATTTT

d_gene: NA
abundance: NA
v_gene: TRBV6-1
j_gene: TRBJ2-4
CDR3aa: CASSEVWSGLAKNIQYF
CDR3nt: TGTGCCAGCAGTGAAGTTTGGTCAGGACTAGCCAAAAACATTCAGTACTTC

d_gene: NA
abundance: NA
v_gene: TRBV4-1
j_gene: TRBJ2-3
CDR3aa: CASSSFRETDTQYF
CDR3nt: TGCGCCAGCAGCTCTTTTAGGGAGACAGATACGCAGTATTTT

d_gene: TRBD1
abundance: NA
v_gene: TRBV28
j_gene: TRBJ1-1
CDR3aa: CASFDRGRNTEAFF
CDR3nt: TGTGCCAGCTTCGACAGGGGCCGGAACACTGAAGCTTTCTTT

d_gene: NA
abundance: NA
v_gene: TRBV20-1
j_gene: TRBJ2-1
CDR3aa: CSARGGANYNEQFF
CDR3nt: TGCAGTGCTAGAGGGGGGGCGAACTACAATGAGCAGTTCTTC

d_gene: NA
abundance: NA
v_gene: TRBV2
j_gene: TRBJ2-7
CDR3aa: CASRAQDYEQYF
CDR3nt: TGTGCCAGCAGAGCACAGGATTACGAGCAGTACTTC

d_gene: NA
abundance: NA
v_gene: TRBV12-3/TRBV12-4
j_gene: TRBJ1-2
CDR3aa: CASSPRSGSGYTF
CDR3nt: TGTGCCAGCAGTCCCAGATCCGGGTCGGGCTACACCTTC

d_gene: NA
abundance: NA
v_gene: TRBV6-6
j_gene: TRBJ2-7
CDR3aa: CASSPPEHEQYF
CDR3nt: TGTGCCAGCAGTCCTCCGGAGCACGAGCAGTACTTC

d_gene: NA
abundance: NA
v_gene: TRBV7-9
j_gene: TRBJ1-5
CDR3aa: CASSSQNSNQPQHF
CDR3nt: TGTGCCAGCAGCTCTCAAAATAGCAATCAGCCCCAGCATTTT

d_gene: NA
abundance: NA
v_gene: TRBV3-1
j_gene: TRBJ2-5
CDR3aa: CASSLSTQETQYF
CDR3nt: TGTGCCAGCAGCCTGTCGACACAAGAGACCCAGTACTTC

d_gene: NA
abundance: NA
v_gene: TRBV9
j_gene: TRBJ2-2
CDR3aa: CASSERSLAGELFF
CDR3nt: TGTGCCAGCAGCGAACGATCCCTCGCCGGGGAGCTGTTTTTT

d_gene: NA
abundance: NA
v_gene: TRBV29-1
j_gene: TRBJ1-2
CDR3aa: CSVLSGNGYTF
CDR3nt: TGCAGCGTTTTATCCGGAAATGGCTACACCTTC

d_gene: NA
abundance: NA
v_gene: TRBV12-3/TRBV12-4
j_gene: TRBJ1-5
CDR3aa: CASSTRRDNQPQHF
CDR3nt: TGTGCCAGCAGCACCAGGAGGGACAATCAGCCCCAGCATTTT

d_gene: NA
abundance: once
v_gene: TRBV15
j_gene: TRBJ2-6
CDR3aa: CATSPRVSGANVLTF
CDR3nt: TGTGCCACCAGCCCACGGGTCTCTGGGGCCAACGTCCTGACTTTC

d_gene: NA
abundance: NA
v_gene: TRBV29-1
j_gene: TRBJ1-1
CDR3aa: CSVGQPTEAFF
CDR3nt: TGCAGCGTTGGCCAGCCCACTGAAGCTTTCTTT

d_gene: TRBD2
abundance: NA
v_gene: TRBV27
j_gene: TRBJ2-5
CDR3aa: CASSPRTSGEEIQYF
CDR3nt: TGTGCCAGCAGTCCCCGGACTAGCGGGGAAGAGATCCAGTACTTC

d_gene: NA
abundance: NA
v_gene: TRBV2
j_gene: TRBJ1-2
CDR3aa: CASSARTASLYGYTF
CDR3nt: TGTGCCAGCAGTGCGCGGACAGCCTCCTTATATGGCTACACCTTC

d_gene: TRBD1
abundance: NA
v_gene: TRBV24-1
j_gene: TRBJ1-2
CDR3aa: CATSDRDRLRGYTF
CDR3nt: TGTGCCACCAGCGACCGGGACAGACTTCGCGGCTACACCTTC

d_gene: NA
abundance: NA
v_gene: TRBV12-5
j_gene: TRBJ2-1
CDR3aa: CASGMFGDEQFF
CDR3nt: TGTGCTAGTGGCATGTTCGGCGATGAGCAGTTCTTC

d_gene: NA
abundance: NA
v_gene: TRBV19
j_gene: TRBJ2-1
CDR3aa: CASSIGNEQFF
CDR3nt: TGTGCCAGTAGTATTGGAAATGAGCAGTTCTTC

d_gene: NA
abundance: once
v_gene: TRBV6-5
j_gene: TRBJ2-1
CDR3aa: CASKNGHNEQFF
CDR3nt: TGTGCCAGCAAAAACGGACACAATGAGCAGTTCTTC

d_gene: NA
abundance: NA
v_gene: TRBV7-8
j_gene: TRBJ1-5
CDR3aa: CASSLRGGNQPQHF
CDR3nt: TGTGCCAGCAGCTTACGTGGGGGCAATCAGCCCCAGCATTTT

d_gene: NA
abundance: NA
v_gene: TRBV3-1
j_gene: TRBJ1-2
CDR3aa: CASSHLSGYTF
CDR3nt: TGTGCCAGCAGCCACCTCAGTGGCTACACCTTC

d_gene: NA
abundance: NA
v_gene: TRBV6-6
j_gene: TRBJ2-7
CDR3aa: CASSYLAQQYEQYF
CDR3nt: TGTGCCAGCAGTTACTTGGCGCAACAGTACGAGCAGTACTTC

d_gene: NA
abundance: NA
v_gene: TRBV29-1
j_gene: TRBJ1-5
CDR3aa: CSVADPANQPQHF
CDR3nt: TGCAGCGTTGCTGACCCCGCGAATCAGCCCCAGCATTTT

d_gene: NA
abundance: NA
v_gene: TRBV29-1
j_gene: TRBJ1-4
CDR3aa: CSVNEREKLFF
CDR3nt: TGCAGCGTTAACGAAAGGGAAAAACTGTTTTTT